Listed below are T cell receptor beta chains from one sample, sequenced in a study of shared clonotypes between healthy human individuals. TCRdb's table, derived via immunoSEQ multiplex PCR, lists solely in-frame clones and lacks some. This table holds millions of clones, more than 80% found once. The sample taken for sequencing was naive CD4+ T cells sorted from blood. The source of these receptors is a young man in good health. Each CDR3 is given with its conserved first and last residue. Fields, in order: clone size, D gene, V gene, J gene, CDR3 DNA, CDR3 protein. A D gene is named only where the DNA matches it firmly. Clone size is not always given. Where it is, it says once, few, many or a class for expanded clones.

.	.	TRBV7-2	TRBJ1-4	TGTGCCAGCAGCCAGGGTGGCCGGCGTGGCGAAAAACTGTTTTTT	CASSQGGRRGEKLFF
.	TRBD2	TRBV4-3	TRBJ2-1	TGCGCCAGCAGCCTGGGACTAGCGGGTTACAATGAGCAGTTCTTC	CASSLGLAGYNEQFF
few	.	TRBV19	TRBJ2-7	TGTGCCAGTAGTATACAAGGGGACGAGCAGTACTTC	CASSIQGDEQYF
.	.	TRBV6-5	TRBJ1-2	TGTGCCAGCAGCCCCGGGACATATGACTATGGCTACACCTTC	CASSPGTYDYGYTF
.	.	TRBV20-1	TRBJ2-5	TGCAGTGTAGCGCTAAAGACCCAGTACTTC	CSVALKTQYF
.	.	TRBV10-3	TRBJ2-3	TGTGCCATCTCTAGGCTCCCAGATACGCAGTATTTT	CAISRLPDTQYF
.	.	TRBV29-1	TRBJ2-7	TGCAGCGTAGGTATATCGTCCCACGAGCAGTACTTC	CSVGISSHEQYF
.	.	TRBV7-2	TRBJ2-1	TGTGCCAGCAGCCGAACACAGGGTGGCCATGAGCAGTTCTTC	CASSRTQGGHEQFF
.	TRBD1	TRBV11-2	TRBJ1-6	TGTGCCATTACGGACAGGGGAGATTCACCCCTCCACTTT	CAITDRGDSPLHF
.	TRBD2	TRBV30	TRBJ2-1	TGTGCCTGGAGTGCAGAGCGGGGGGGCAGGAATGAGCAGTTCTTC	CAWSAERGGRNEQFF
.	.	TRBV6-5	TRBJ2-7	TGTGCCAGCTCCCGACCGGCGACGGGGGAGCAGTACTTC	CASSRPATGEQYF
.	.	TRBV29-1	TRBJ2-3	TGCAGCGTCACATCTACACGGGGCACAGATACGCAGTATTTT	CSVTSTRGTDTQYF
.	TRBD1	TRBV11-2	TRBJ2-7	TGTGCCAGCAGCCCTGGGACAGGGCCCTACGAGCAGTACTTC	CASSPGTGPYEQYF
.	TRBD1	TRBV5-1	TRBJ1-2	TGCGCCAGCAGCCCGGGGACAGGGGAGTATGGCTACACCTTC	CASSPGTGEYGYTF
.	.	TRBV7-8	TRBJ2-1	TGTGCCAGCAGCTTAGCGGGCCTTAGCTCCTACAATGAGCAGTTCTTC	CASSLAGLSSYNEQFF
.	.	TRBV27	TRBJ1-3	TGTGCCAGCAGTCGCCAGACCGGAAACACCATATATTTT	CASSRQTGNTIYF
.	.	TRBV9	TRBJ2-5	TGTGCCAGCAGCGTAGGGACGGCCAGCCAAGAGACCCAGTACTTC	CASSVGTASQETQYF
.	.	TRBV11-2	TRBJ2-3	TGTGCCAGCAGCTTAGGTGCAGGGGGGTACACAGATACGCAGTATTTT	CASSLGAGGYTDTQYF
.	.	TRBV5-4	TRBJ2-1	TGTGCCAGCAGCTCTCCCGCGACGGGATACAATGAGCAGTTCTTC	CASSSPATGYNEQFF
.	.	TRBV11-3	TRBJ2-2	TGTGCCAGCAGCCGAGCAGGGACGGCACAAACCGGGGAGCTGTTTTTT	CASSRAGTAQTGELFF
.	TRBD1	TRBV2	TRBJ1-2	TGTGCCAGCAGTTCCCAGGACAGGGGGCTGGGTGGTGGCTACACCTTC	CASSSQDRGLGGGYTF
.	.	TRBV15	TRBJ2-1	TGTGCCACCAGCAGAGATACGCAGGGTTCGGGTGAGCAGTTCTTC	CATSRDTQGSGEQFF
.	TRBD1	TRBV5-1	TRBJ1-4	TGCGCCAGCAGCCCCGGACAGGCGACAACTAATGAAAAACTGTTTTTT	CASSPGQATTNEKLFF